This T cell receptor beta chain was sequenced in a study of T cells after yellow fever vaccination. Overall study results and limits: Most clones from primary vaccination were detected again post-booster (approximately 96% CD4, roughly 85% CD8). The study noted that FACS-sorted repertoires could contain abundant clonotypes contaminating from the bulk population.

CDR1 MNHEY and CDR2 SVGEGT come from the germline V gene. The CDR3 contains 15 residues. Between the trimmed V and J ends, which lost 7 bases and 1 base, there was a span of 16 bases. This clonotype was seen more than once but under ten times. The antigen is unknown. TCRdb recomputed calls from the 5' RACE reads with MiXCR, one row per CDR3 protein. The sample consists of roughly 190,000 distinct CDR3 sequences, about 11% of them appearing once. The chain joins TRBV6-2 or TRBV6-3 to TRBJ1-1, with D perhaps TRBD1 (5 bases). This specimen was CD8+ T cells sorted from PBMCs, taken 15 days after the yellow fever booster vaccination. The source is a young man who received the YFV17D yellow fever vaccine. The DNA of the CDR3 is TGTGCCAGCATCAACCTCAAGGGGCAGAACACTGAAGCTTTCTTT. Amino acids: CASINLKGQNTEAFF.